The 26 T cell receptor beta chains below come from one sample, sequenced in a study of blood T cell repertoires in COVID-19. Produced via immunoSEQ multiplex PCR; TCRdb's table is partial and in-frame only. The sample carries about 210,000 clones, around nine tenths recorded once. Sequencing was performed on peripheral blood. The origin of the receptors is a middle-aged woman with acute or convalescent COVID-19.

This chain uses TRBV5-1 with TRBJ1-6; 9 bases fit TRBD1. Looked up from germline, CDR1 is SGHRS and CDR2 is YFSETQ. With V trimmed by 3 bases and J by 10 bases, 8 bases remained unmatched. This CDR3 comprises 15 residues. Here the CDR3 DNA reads TGCGCCAGCAGCTCCCTACGACAGGGGGAGTCACCCCTCCACTTT. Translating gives CASSSLRQGESPLHF.

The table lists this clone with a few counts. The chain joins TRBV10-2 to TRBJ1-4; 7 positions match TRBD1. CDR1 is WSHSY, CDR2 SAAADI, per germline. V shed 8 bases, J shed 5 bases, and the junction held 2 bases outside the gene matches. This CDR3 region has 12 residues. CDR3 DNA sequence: TGCGCCAGCCGACAGGGAAATGAAAAACTGTTTTTT. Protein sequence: CASRQGNEKLFF.

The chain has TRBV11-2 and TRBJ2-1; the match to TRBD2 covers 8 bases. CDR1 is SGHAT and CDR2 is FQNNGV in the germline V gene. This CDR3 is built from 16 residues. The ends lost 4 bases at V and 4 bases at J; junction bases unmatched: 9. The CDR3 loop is CASSSSLAEFYNEQFF. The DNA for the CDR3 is TGTGCCAGCAGCTCTTCACTAGCGGAGTTTTACAATGAGCAGTTCTTC.

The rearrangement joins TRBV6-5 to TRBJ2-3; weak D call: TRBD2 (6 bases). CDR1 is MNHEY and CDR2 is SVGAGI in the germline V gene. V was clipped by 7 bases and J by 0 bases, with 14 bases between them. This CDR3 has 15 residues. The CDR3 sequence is CASNPSGSSTDTQYF. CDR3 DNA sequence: TGTGCCAGCAACCCCAGCGGGTCAAGCACAGATACGCAGTATTTT.

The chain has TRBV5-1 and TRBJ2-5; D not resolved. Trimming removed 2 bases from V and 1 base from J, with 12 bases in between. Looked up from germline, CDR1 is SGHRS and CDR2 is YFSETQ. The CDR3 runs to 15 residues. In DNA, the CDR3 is TGCGCCAGCAGCTTCCTAACTGTACCCCAAGAGACCCAGTACTTC. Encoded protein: CASSFLTVPQETQYF.

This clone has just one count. Written as DNA, the CDR3 is TGTGCCAGCAGCCGGGGTTCCAGGGAGGGGAATCAGCCCCAGCATTTT. This encodes CASSRGSREGNQPQHF. The chain employs TRBV3-1 (or the pseudogene TRBV3-2) and TRBJ1-5, with D tentatively TRBD1 (5 bases). Germline V gene data show CDR1 as LGHDT and CDR2 as YNNKEL (reference sequence). V lost 4 bases, J lost 4 bases, and 17 bases lay in between. The CDR3 spans 16 residues.

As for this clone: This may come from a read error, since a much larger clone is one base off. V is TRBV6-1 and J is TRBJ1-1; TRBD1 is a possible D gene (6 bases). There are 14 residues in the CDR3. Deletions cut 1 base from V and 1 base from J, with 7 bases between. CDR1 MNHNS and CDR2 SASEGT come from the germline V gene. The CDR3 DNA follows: TGTGCCAGCAGTGAAGAGGGGGAGAACACTGAAGCTTTCTTT. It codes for CASSEEGENTEAFF.

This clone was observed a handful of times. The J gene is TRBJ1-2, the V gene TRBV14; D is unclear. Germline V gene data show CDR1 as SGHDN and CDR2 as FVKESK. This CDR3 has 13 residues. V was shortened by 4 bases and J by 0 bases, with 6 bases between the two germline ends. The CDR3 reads CASSLLSNYGYTF. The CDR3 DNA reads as TGTGCCAGCAGCCTCCTATCTAACTATGGCTACACCTTC. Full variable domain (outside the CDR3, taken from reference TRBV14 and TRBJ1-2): EAGVTQFPSHSVIEKGQTVTLRCDPISGHDNLYWYRRVMGKEIKFLLHFVKESKQDESGMPNNRFLAERTGGTYSTLKVQPAELEDSGVYFCASSLLSNYGYTFGSGTRLTVV.

The CDR3 region has the DNA TGTGCCTGGAGTACAAGGGGGACCTATAATTCACCCCTCCACTTT. Translated: CAWSTRGTYNSPLHF. This chain connects TRBV30 to TRBJ1-6; tentatively, D is TRBD1 (6 bases). V was trimmed by 2 bases and J by 2 bases, leaving 10 bases between them. Germline V gene sequence: CDR1 GTSNPN, CDR2 SVGIG (reference sequence). CDR3 length: 15 residues.

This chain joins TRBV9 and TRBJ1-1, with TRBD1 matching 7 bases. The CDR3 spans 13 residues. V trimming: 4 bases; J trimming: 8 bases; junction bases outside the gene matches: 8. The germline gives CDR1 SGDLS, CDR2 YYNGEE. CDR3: CASSPDRVDEAFF. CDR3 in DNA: TGTGCCAGCAGCCCCGACAGGGTAGACGAAGCTTTCTTT.

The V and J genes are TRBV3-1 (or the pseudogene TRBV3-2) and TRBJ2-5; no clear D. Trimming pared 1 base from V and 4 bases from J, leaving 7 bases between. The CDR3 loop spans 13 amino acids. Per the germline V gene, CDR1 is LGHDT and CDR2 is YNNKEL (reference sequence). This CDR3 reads CASSQGAAETQYF. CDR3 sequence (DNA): TGTGCCAGCAGCCAAGGGGCAGCAGAGACCCAGTACTTC.

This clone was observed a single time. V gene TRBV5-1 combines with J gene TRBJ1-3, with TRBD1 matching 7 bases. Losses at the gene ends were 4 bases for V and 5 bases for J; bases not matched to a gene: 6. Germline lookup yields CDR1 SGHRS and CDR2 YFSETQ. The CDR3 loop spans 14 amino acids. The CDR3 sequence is CASSHGTERNTIYF. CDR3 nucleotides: TGCGCCAGCAGCCATGGGACAGAGAGAAACACCATATATTTT.

The CDR3 sequence is CASRFIDSSPLHF. CDR3 in DNA: TGTGCCAGCAGGTTCATTGATAGTTCACCCCTCCACTTT. This chain joins TRBV2 and TRBJ1-6, with D unclear. Looked up from germline, CDR1 is SNHLY and CDR2 is FYNNEI. The CDR3 loop spans 13 amino acids. Trimming took 6 bases from V and 9 from J, leaving 12 bases between them.

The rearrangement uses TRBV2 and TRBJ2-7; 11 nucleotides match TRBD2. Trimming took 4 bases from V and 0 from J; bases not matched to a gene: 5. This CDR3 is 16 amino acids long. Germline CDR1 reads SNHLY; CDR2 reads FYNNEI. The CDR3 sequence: CASSAGLAGNSYEQYV. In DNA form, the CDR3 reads TGTGCCAGCAGTGCTGGACTAGCGGGTAACTCCTACGAGCAGTACGTC.

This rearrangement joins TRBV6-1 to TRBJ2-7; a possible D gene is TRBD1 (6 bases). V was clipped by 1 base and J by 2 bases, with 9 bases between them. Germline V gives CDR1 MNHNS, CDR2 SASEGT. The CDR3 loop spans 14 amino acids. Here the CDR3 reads CASSEDRAAYEQYV. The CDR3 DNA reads TGTGCCAGCAGTGAAGACAGGGCGGCCTACGAGCAGTACGTC.

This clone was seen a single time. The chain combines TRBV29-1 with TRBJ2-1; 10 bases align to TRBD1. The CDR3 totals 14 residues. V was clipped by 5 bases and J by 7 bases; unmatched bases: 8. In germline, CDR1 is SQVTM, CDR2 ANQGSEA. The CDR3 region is CSVSGTGAWNEQFF. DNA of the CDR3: TGCAGCGTTTCCGGGACAGGGGCATGGAATGAGCAGTTCTTC.

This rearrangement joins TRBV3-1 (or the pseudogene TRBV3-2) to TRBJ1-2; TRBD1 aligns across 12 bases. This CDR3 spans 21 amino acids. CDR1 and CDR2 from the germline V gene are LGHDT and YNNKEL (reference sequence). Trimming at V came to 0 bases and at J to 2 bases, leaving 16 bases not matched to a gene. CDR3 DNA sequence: TGTGCCAGCAGCCAAGAGATAACACGACCGGGACAGGGGGCAGGGAACTATGGCTACACCTTC. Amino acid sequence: CASSQEITRPGQGAGNYGYTF.

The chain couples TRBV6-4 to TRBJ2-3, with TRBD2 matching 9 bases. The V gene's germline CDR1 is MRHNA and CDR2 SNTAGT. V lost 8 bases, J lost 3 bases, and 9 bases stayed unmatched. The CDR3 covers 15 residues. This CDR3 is CASGPVAGVTDTQYF. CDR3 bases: TGTGCCAGCGGACCTGTAGCGGGGGTGACAGATACGCAGTATTTT.

The CDR3 sequence is CASSTIDSSYGYTF. DNA of the CDR3: TGTGCCAGTAGCACGATCGACAGCAGCTATGGCTACACCTTC. This rearrangement joins TRBV19 to TRBJ1-2; possible D gene TRBD1, 5 bases. The CDR3 runs 14 residues. CDR1 is LNHDA, CDR2 SQIVND, per germline (reference sequence). V was trimmed by 6 bases and J by 4 bases, leaving 15 bases between them. The full variable domain, completed using reference TRBV19 and TRBJ1-2, is DGGITQSPKYLFRKEGQNVTLSCEQNLNHDAMYWYRQDPGQGLRLIYYSQIVNDFQKGDIAEGYSVSREKKESFPLTVTSAQKNPTAFYLCASSTIDSSYGYTFGSGTRLTVV.

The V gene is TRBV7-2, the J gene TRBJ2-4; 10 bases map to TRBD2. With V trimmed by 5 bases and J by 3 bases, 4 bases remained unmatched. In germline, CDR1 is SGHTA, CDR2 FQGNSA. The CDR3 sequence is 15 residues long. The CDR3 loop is CASSRVAGGKNIQYF. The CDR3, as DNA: TGTGCCAGCAGCCGGGTAGCGGGGGGCAAAAACATTCAGTACTTC.

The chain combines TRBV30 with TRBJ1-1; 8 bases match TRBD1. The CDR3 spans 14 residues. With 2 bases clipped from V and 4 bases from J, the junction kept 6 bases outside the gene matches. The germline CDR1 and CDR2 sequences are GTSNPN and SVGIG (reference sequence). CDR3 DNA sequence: TGTGCCTGGAGTTATGGACAGGGAAGCACTGAAGCTTTCTTT. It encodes CAWSYGQGSTEAFF.

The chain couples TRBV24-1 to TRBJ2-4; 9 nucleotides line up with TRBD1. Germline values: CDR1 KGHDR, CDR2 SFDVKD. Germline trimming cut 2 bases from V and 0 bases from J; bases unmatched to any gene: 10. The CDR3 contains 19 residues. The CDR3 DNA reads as TGTGCCACCAGTGATTCGAGGACAGGGGATTATCTAGCCAAAAACATTCAGTACTTC. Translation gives CATSDSRTGDYLAKNIQYF.

The CDR3 region has the DNA TGTGCCAGCGTCCGGGAGGGGGCGCGTGGCTACACCTTC. This translates into CASVREGARGYTF. V usage is TRBV6-6 and J usage is TRBJ1-2; 7 bases agree with TRBD1. V shed 8 bases, J shed 7 bases, and the junction held 10 bases outside the gene matches. The CDR3 is 13 residues long. Germline-derived CDR1 and CDR2 are MNHNY and SVGAGI (reference sequence).

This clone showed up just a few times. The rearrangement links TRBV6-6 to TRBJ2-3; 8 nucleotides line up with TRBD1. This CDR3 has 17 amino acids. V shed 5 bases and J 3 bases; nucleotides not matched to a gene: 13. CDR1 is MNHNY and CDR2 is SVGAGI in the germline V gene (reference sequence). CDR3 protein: CASSHTKDRALTDTQYF. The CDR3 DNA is TGTGCCAGCAGTCATACCAAGGACAGGGCCCTAACAGATACGCAGTATTTT.

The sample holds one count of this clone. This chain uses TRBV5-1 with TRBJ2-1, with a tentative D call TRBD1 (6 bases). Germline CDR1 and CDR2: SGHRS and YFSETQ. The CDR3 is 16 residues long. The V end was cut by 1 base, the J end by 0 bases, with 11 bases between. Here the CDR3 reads CASSLPGQSSYNEQFF. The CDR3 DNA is TGCGCCAGCAGCTTGCCCGGACAGAGCTCCTACAATGAGCAGTTCTTC.

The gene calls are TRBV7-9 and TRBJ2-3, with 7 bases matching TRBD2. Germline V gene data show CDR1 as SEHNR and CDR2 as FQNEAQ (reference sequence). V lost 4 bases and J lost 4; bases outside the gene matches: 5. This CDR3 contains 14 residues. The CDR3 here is CASSSRGWADTQYF. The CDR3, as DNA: TGTGCCAGCAGCTCGCGGGGGTGGGCAGATACGCAGTATTTT.